A single sample is the source of the 17 T cell receptor beta chains below, sequenced in a study of low-dose radiotherapy and immunotherapy resistance in tumors. PCR amplification of the TCRs was performed with Phusion for approximately 20 PCR cycles, and it relied on a constant-region primer together with a V-primer adapter. In TCRdb, the reads were re-called with MiXCR into one record per CDR3 protein. The data hold tens of thousands of distinct CDR3 sequences, with approximately 12% observed a single time. Time point in this sample: before trial treatment. The sequenced sample was PBMCs, obtained before treatment. Receptor source: a female donor with ovarian cancer.

This clonotype was counted many times. The chain joins TRBV20-1 to TRBJ1-1; D is possibly TRBD1 (5 bases). The V and J ends lost 6 bases and 4 bases respectively, with 18 bases between them. CDR1 and CDR2 from the germline V gene are DFQATT and SNEGSKA (reference sequence). The CDR3 has 14 residues. The DNA of the CDR3 is TGCAGTGCCCGGGCCTCCAGGGAGACCACTGAAGCTTTCTTT. Its protein is CSARASRETTEAFF.

This clonotype was counted ten times or more. This chain links TRBV10-2 with TRBJ1-1, with D possibly TRBD1 on 5 matching bases. Germline V gene lookup returns CDR1 WSHSY and CDR2 SAAADI. The length of the CDR3 is 15 residues. Trimming removed 8 bases from V and 1 base from J, with 17 bases in between. The CDR3 DNA reads as TGCGCCAGCCAACTACGGGGGGTAGGGAACACTGAAGCTTTCTTT. Its translation: CASQLRGVGNTEAFF.

This clonotype was seen at least ten times. J is TRBJ1-4 and V is TRBV29-1; 7 bases align to TRBD1. CDR3 size: 13 residues. Trimming removed 8 bases from V and 3 bases from J; junction bases left unmatched: 6. Per germline, CDR1 SQVTM and CDR2 ANQGSEA. The CDR3, as DNA: TGCAGCTCCCAGACAGGGTCTAATGAAAAACTGTTTTTT. Translated, it gives CSSQTGSNEKLFF.

This clonotype was counted many times. The gene calls are TRBV5-1 and TRBJ2-5; 11 bases align to TRBD2. J gave up 3 bases and V 1 base, and 2 bases lay outside the gene matches. The CDR3 has 15 residues. Germline V lookup: CDR1 SGHRS, CDR2 YFSETQ. CDR3 protein: CASSLLLAGEETQYF. The CDR3 DNA is TGCGCCAGCAGCTTGCTACTAGCGGGGGAAGAGACCCAGTACTTC.

In the case of this clonotype: Given a far larger clone just one base away, this is likely a sequencing read error. The chain couples TRBV24-1 to TRBJ2-7, with 8 bases matching TRBD1. The germline gives CDR1 KGHDR, CDR2 SFDVKD. J was trimmed by 7 bases and V by 8 bases; bases with no gene match: 9. There are 13 residues in the CDR3. The CDR3 DNA reads as TGTGCCACCAATGGACAGGGCTACAATGAGCAGTACTTC. Amino acids: CATNGQGYNEQYF.

There are many counts of this clonotype. The chain combines TRBV6-2 or TRBV6-3 with TRBJ2-3; no firm D call. Germline-derived CDR1 and CDR2 are MNHEY and SVGEGT. CDR3 length equals 13 residues. V was shortened by 8 bases and J by 4 bases, with 13 bases between the two germline ends. The CDR3 DNA sequence: TGTGCCAGCGGTCTAGGTTCCCCAGATACGCAGTATTTT. Its translation is CASGLGSPDTQYF.

In this sample, this clonotype turned up many times. This rearrangement joins TRBV7-2 to TRBJ2-1; maybe TRBD1 (5 bases). Looked up from germline, CDR1 is SGHTA and CDR2 is FQGNSA. The CDR3 spans 14 residues. The V gene lost 5 bases and the J gene lost 10 bases, with 18 bases spanning the gap. CDR3 protein: CASSLDGARREQFF. The CDR3 nucleotides read TGTGCCAGCAGCCTAGATGGGGCCCGACGGGAGCAGTTCTTC.

The table lists this clonotype with many counts. This chain links TRBV4-1 with TRBJ1-1, with TRBD1 as a possible D gene (6 bases). The CDR3 is 15 residues long. Trimming left V 1 base short and J 4 bases short, with 13 bases between. Germline lookup yields CDR1 MGHRA and CDR2 YSYEKL. This CDR3 reads CASSQVPGGGTEAFF. The CDR3 DNA reads TGCGCCAGCAGCCAAGTGCCGGGGGGCGGCACTGAAGCTTTCTTT.

This rearrangement joins TRBV12-5 to TRBJ2-2; maybe TRBD2 (6 bases). This CDR3 is 16 amino acids long. Trimming cost V 2 bases and J 4 bases, with 14 bases left between them. Germline V CDR1 and CDR2: LGHNT, FRNRAP. The CDR3 loop reads CASGLSPGESTGELFF. DNA for the CDR3: TGTGCTAGTGGTTTGTCCCCGGGGGAGAGCACCGGGGAGCTGTTTTTT.

This clonotype was detected a few times. The V gene is TRBV2, the J gene TRBJ1-2; D remains unclear. Per the germline V gene, CDR1 is SNHLY and CDR2 is FYNNEI. V gave up 5 bases and J gave up 11 bases, with 15 bases separating them. CDR3 length equals 12 residues. In DNA form, the CDR3 reads TGTGCCAGCAGTCAGGCCCAACTGAGATACACCTTC. This sequence encodes CASSQAQLRYTF.

This clonotype was detected ten times or more. V usage is TRBV4-1 and J usage is TRBJ2-2; D is ambiguous. V shed 2 bases and J shed 1 base, with 8 bases lying between them. CDR1 and CDR2 from the germline V gene are MGHRA and YSYEKL. This CDR3 has 15 amino acids. The CDR3 is CASSQTGRNTGELFF. The CDR3 DNA is TGCGCCAGCAGCCAAACCGGGCGGAACACCGGGGAGCTGTTTTTT.

A few counts support this clonotype. This rearrangement joins TRBV9 to TRBJ2-7; D is tentatively TRBD1 or TRBD2 (6 bases each). The CDR3 length is 13 residues. V lost 7 bases and J lost 5, with 16 bases in between. Looked up from germline, CDR1 is SGDLS and CDR2 is YYNGEE. The CDR3 loop is CASREGGNNEQYF. The CDR3 DNA reads TGTGCCAGCCGCGAGGGGGGAAATAACGAGCAGTACTTC.

Concerning this clonotype itself: A far larger clone is one base from this, pointing to a likely read error. The chain carries TRBV1 and TRBJ1-1; the tabulated D call, TRBD1, remains unverified against the DNA. TRBV1 is annotated as a pseudogene. CDR3 length: 16 residues. This chain's CDR3 is CASNDAQGGPNTEAFF. Written as DNA, the CDR3 is TGTGCCAGCAACGACGCTCAGGGCGGCCCGAACACTGAAGCTTTCTTT.

This clonotype has at least ten counts. The chain links TRBV2 to TRBJ2-2; 8 bases agree with TRBD1. This CDR3 is built from 18 residues. Germline lookup yields CDR1 SNHLY and CDR2 FYNNEI. V lost 0 bases to trimming and J lost 0 bases; unmatched junction nucleotides: 6. The CDR3 protein is CASSEAPGQASNTGELFF. CDR3 bases: TGTGCCAGCAGTGAAGCGCCGGGACAGGCATCGAACACCGGGGAGCTGTTTTTT.

This clonotype was seen repeatedly, ten times or more. This chain connects TRBV11-2 to TRBJ2-7; D gene unclear. Germline-derived CDR1 and CDR2 are SGHAT and FQNNGV. V lost 1 base and J lost 5, with 3 bases in between. The CDR3 runs to 11 residues. CDR3 coding DNA: TGTGCCAGCAGCTTAGTCGACGAGCAGTACTTC. Translation gives CASSLVDEQYF.

At least ten counts were recorded for this clonotype. V is TRBV6-1 and J is TRBJ2-1; D may be TRBD1 (6 bases). Germline V gene lookup returns CDR1 MNHNS and CDR2 SASEGT. The CDR3 covers 13 residues. Trimming stripped 6 bases from V and 5 bases from J, with 11 bases between. The CDR3 nucleotides are TGTGCCAGCAGCAAAGGACAGAACAATGAGCAGTTCTTC. Protein sequence: CASSKGQNNEQFF.

This clonotype showed up many times. The chain employs TRBV11-2 and TRBJ2-2, with D perhaps TRBD2 (6 bases). CDR1 and CDR2 (germline): SGHAT, FQNNGV. This CDR3 is built from 15 residues. V was trimmed by 1 base and J by 6 bases, leaving 12 bases between them. The CDR3 DNA reads TGTGCCAGCAGCTTAGGGCTAGCGAGGGCCGGGGAGCTGTTTTTT. This codes for CASSLGLARAGELFF.